A single sample is the source of the 23 T cell receptor beta chains below, sequenced in a study of human T cells and chemical hapten exposure. Time point in this sample: patch test 2, 6 weeks after DPC sensitization. The treatment is: therapeutic diphenylcyclopropenone sensitization with weekly scalp DPC. Via MiXCR, TCRdb re-called the RACE reads, giving one row per CDR3 protein. The table shows around 130,000 distinct CDR3 sequences, with about 12% occurring only once. Source: whole blood, taken in connection with sensitization to the hapten diphenylcyclopropenone (DPC). These receptors were taken from a woman in her forties or fifties with alopecia areata. Some clones in this sample may be carry-over from other donors' samples.

The chain is built from TRBV9 and TRBJ2-5, with a possible D match to TRBD2 (5 bases). The CDR3 is 15 amino acids. Germline CDR1 SGDLS, CDR2 YYNGEE. Trimming pared 0 bases from V and 4 bases from J, leaving 13 bases between. The CDR3 reads CASSVGASRSETQYF. CDR3 bases: TGTGCCAGCAGCGTAGGGGCTAGCCGGTCAGAGACCCAGTACTTC.

This clonotype was detected many times. This chain connects TRBV30 to TRBJ2-4; 7 nucleotides align to TRBD1. Unmatched junction bases numbered 4, after V lost 0 bases and J lost 8 bases. Germline values: CDR1 GTSNPN, CDR2 SVGIG (reference sequence). The CDR3 sequence is 13 residues long. As DNA, the CDR3 is TGTGCCTGGAGTGTAATAGGGGGCCACATTCAGTACTTC. Its protein product is CAWSVIGGHIQYF.

Notes on this clonotype: The junction differs from germline at one of its ends, possibly a read error. The chain recombines TRBV10-2 with TRBJ1-3, with unresolved D. The CDR3 sequence is 15 residues long. The germline gives CDR1 WSHSY, CDR2 SAAADI. CDR3: CASRSTTFSENTIYF. As DNA, the CDR3 is TGCGCCAGCAGATCCACCACGTTCTCTGAAAACACCATATATTTT.

This clonotype has a count of ten or more. V is TRBV30 and J is TRBJ2-7; 12 positions match TRBD2. V lost 3 bases, J lost 2 bases, and 14 bases stayed unmatched. Germline V gene sequence: CDR1 GTSNPN, CDR2 SVGIG (reference sequence). This CDR3 is built from 18 residues. CDR3 residues: CAWSQWTSGKVGAYEQYF. For the CDR3, the DNA is TGTGCCTGGAGCCAATGGACTAGCGGGAAAGTAGGGGCCTACGAGCAGTACTTC.

Worth noting for this clonotype: A much larger clonotype is one base distant, so this may be a read error. CDR3: CASSYPDRGRVEQYF. The CDR3 nucleotides are TGTGCCAGCAGCTACCCGGACAGGGGGCGTGTCGAGCAGTACTTC. The chain combines TRBV7-2 with TRBJ2-7, with 11 positions matching TRBD1. V gave up 4 bases and J gave up 6 bases; unmatched junction bases: 8. The CDR3 spans 15 residues. CDR1 is SGHTA and CDR2 is FQGNSA in the germline V gene.

This clonotype has just a few counts. The chain is built from TRBV27 and TRBJ1-1; 8 bases map to TRBD1. V shed 3 bases and J 4 bases; nucleotides not matched to a gene: 4. Germline V gene data show CDR1 as MNHEY and CDR2 as SMNVEV (reference sequence). The CDR3 consists of 14 residues. CDR3: CASSFSGGSTEAFF. CDR3 bases: TGTGCCAGCAGTTTCTCAGGGGGCTCCACTGAAGCTTTCTTT.

In this sample, this clonotype turned up many times. The V call is TRBV7-8, the J call TRBJ2-7, with unresolved D. The CDR3 runs 12 residues. CDR1 and CDR2 from the germline V gene are SGHVS and FQNEAQ. Trimming shortened V by 5 bases and J by 4 bases, and 9 bases separated the two germline ends. The CDR3 sequence: CASSRGPYEQYF. CDR3 DNA: TGTGCCAGCAGCCGTGGACCTTACGAGCAGTACTTC.

There are a few counts of this clonotype. The chain has TRBV12-2 and TRBJ2-7; no check of the table's D call, TRBD1, against the DNA was made. TRBV12-2 is recorded as a pseudogene. There are 10 residues in the CDR3. Here the CDR3 reads CANLKGEQYF. The CDR3 bases are TGTGCAAATCTCAAAGGGGAACAGTACTTC.

This clonotype was detected only a few times. This rearrangement joins TRBV3-1 to TRBJ2-2, with D maybe TRBD2 (6 bases). This CDR3 has 17 amino acids. V was clipped by 0 bases and J by 4 bases, with 15 bases between them. CDR1 is LGHDT and CDR2 is YNNKEL in the germline V gene (reference sequence). CDR3 loop: CASSQEDREPLTGELFF. The CDR3 coding sequence is TGTGCCAGCAGCCAAGAGGACCGGGAGCCCCTCACCGGGGAGCTGTTTTTT.

This clonotype was picked up a small number of times. The chain recombines TRBV6-2 or TRBV6-3 with TRBJ2-1; TRBD2 matches 9 bases. Germline CDR1 and CDR2: MNHEY and SVGEGT. The V segment lost 6 bases and the J segment 7 bases; nucleotides outside the gene matches: 4. This CDR3 is 13 amino acids long. CDR3 sequence reads: CASRTSGQNEQFF. The CDR3, as DNA: TGTGCCAGCAGGACTAGCGGACAGAATGAGCAGTTCTTC.

The V gene is TRBV11-2, the J gene TRBJ2-3, with D uncertain. This CDR3 spans 14 amino acids. With 1 base removed from V and 6 bases from J, the gap between germline ends came to 11 bases. The V gene's germline CDR1 is SGHAT and CDR2 FQNNGV. CDR3 coding DNA: TGTGCCAGCAGCTTAGGTGGGATAAGGGATACGCAGTATTTT. Amino acid sequence: CASSLGGIRDTQYF.

The gene calls are TRBV29-1 and TRBJ2-4; 7 bases are shared with TRBD2. Trimming cost V 4 bases and J 12 bases; bases outside gene matches: 9. The CDR3 sequence is 12 residues long. From germline, CDR1 is SQVTM and CDR2 ANQGSEA. The CDR3: CSVVSRGRAQYF. As DNA, the CDR3 is TGCAGCGTTGTCAGCCGGGGGAGGGCTCAGTACTTC.

This clonotype was counted between two and nine times. The chain recombines TRBV7-6 with TRBJ2-1; D remains unclear. The V gene's germline CDR1 is SGHVS and CDR2 FNYEAQ. V lost 3 bases and J 9 bases, leaving 9 bases between the germline ends. CDR3 length: 12 residues. CDR3 sequence: CASSFPLGEQFF. CDR3 nucleotides: TGTGCCAGCAGCTTCCCTTTGGGTGAGCAGTTCTTC.

DNA for the CDR3: TGCGCCAGCAGCCTGGGACTTACCGGGGAGCTGTTTTTT. It specifies CASSLGLTGELFF. This rearrangement joins TRBV5-1 to TRBJ2-2, with TRBD2 as a possible D gene (6 bases). The V gene's germline CDR1 is SGHRS and CDR2 YFSETQ. The ends were cut back, 4 bases at V and 5 bases at J, with 9 bases in the middle. The CDR3 has 13 residues.

This chain links TRBV20-1 with TRBJ2-7; D call uncertain. The length of the CDR3 is 12 residues. The germline V gene has CDR1 DFQATT and CDR2 SNEGSKA (reference sequence). V was cut by 3 bases and J by 1 base, with 7 bases left in between. CDR3 coding DNA: TGCAGTGCTAGGGGGATATCCTACGAGCAGTACTTC. Its protein product is CSARGISYEQYF.

The chain carries TRBV7-6 and TRBJ2-3, with 9 bases aligning to TRBD2. This CDR3 region has 15 residues. In germline, CDR1 is SGHVS, CDR2 FNYEAQ. V was pared by 0 bases and J by 3 bases, with 1 base of the junction left unmatched. The CDR3 DNA follows: TGTGCCAGCAGCTTAGCTAGCGGGAGTACAGATACGCAGTATTTT. It is translated as CASSLASGSTDTQYF.

This clonotype was detected a few times. The rearrangement uses TRBV7-9 and TRBJ1-2; TRBD1 might be the D (5 bases). This CDR3 has 14 amino acids. The V and J ends lost 0 bases and 5 bases respectively, with 10 bases between them. The germline V gene encodes CDR1 SEHNR and CDR2 FQNEAQ (reference sequence). The CDR3 sequence is CASSLAGAQYGYTF. The CDR3 region has the DNA TGTGCCAGCAGCTTAGCTGGGGCGCAGTATGGCTACACCTTC.

This clonotype has at least ten counts. This chain connects TRBV20-1 to TRBJ2-7; no firm D call. The ends were cut back, 0 bases at V and 9 bases at J, with 18 bases in the middle. This CDR3 has 14 residues. The V gene's germline CDR1 is DFQATT and CDR2 SNEGSKA (reference sequence). Here the CDR3 DNA reads TGCAGTGCTAGAGATCGACGGCCCGCATCAGTGCAGTACTTC. Protein product: CSARDRRPASVQYF.

This sequence joins TRBV10-3 and TRBJ1-2; weak D call: TRBD1 (5 bases). The CDR3 runs 14 residues. V lost 6 bases, J lost 0 bases, and 11 bases lay in between. The germline V gene encodes CDR1 ENHRY and CDR2 SYGVKD. The CDR3 nucleotides are TGTGCCATCAGGGGGGGAAGAGCTAACTATGGCTACACCTTC. It is translated as CAIRGGRANYGYTF.

The V and J genes are TRBV7-2 and TRBJ2-7; possible D gene TRBD2, 6 bases. Germline lookup yields CDR1 SGHTA and CDR2 FQGNSA. Between the trimmed V and J ends, which lost 6 bases and 4 bases, there was a span of 13 bases. The CDR3 is 13 amino acids. In nucleotides, the CDR3 is TGTGCCAGCAGAGACGGGAGAGCTTACGAGCAGTACTTC. It translates to CASRDGRAYEQYF. Full variable domain (missing parts from reference TRBV7-2 and TRBJ2-7): GAGVSQSPSNKVTEKGKDVELRCDPISGHTALYWYRQSLGQGLEFLIYFQGNSAPDKSGLPSDRFSAERTGGSVSTLTIQRTQQEDSAVYLCASRDGRAYEQYFGPGTRLTVT.

The V gene is TRBV7-9, the J gene TRBJ2-1; 11 bases are a match to TRBD2. With V trimmed by 6 bases and J by 7 bases, 5 bases remained unmatched. This CDR3 comprises 14 residues. Germline V gene sequence: CDR1 SEHNR, CDR2 FQNEAQ (reference sequence). As DNA, the CDR3 is TGTGCCAGCAGTGGAGTAGCGGGAGGGAATGAGCAGTTCTTC. Translating it yields CASSGVAGGNEQFF.

J is TRBJ1-1 and V is TRBV2; D gene unclear. Trimming left V 7 bases short and J 3 bases short, with 6 bases between. The CDR3 consists of 11 residues. Germline CDR1 and CDR2: SNHLY and FYNNEI. The CDR3 sequence is CASKLDTEAFF. For the CDR3, the DNA is TGTGCCAGCAAGCTGGACACTGAAGCTTTCTTT.

V usage is TRBV20-1 and J usage is TRBJ2-2; D possibly matches TRBD1 or TRBD2 (5 bases each). Germline V CDR1 and CDR2: DFQATT, SNEGSKA (reference sequence). V shed 0 bases and J shed 2 bases, with 10 bases lying between them. The CDR3 has 15 amino acids. CDR3 sequence (DNA): TGCAGTGCTAGAGAAAACGGGGCTAACACCGGGGAGCTGTTTTTT. As protein: CSARENGANTGELFF.